The 24 T cell receptor beta chains listed next were all sequenced from one sample in a study of blood T cell repertoires in COVID-19. This table comes from immunoSEQ multiplex PCR, and its TCRdb copy is limited to in-frame clones, with some not included. The repertoire consists of fewer than 350,000 clones, with 75% to 90% occurring once and the leading ten covering 1.5% to 2%. The source material was PBMCs or T cells enriched from blood (not recorded which). These TCRs come from a woman in her twenties or thirties who had been exposed to COVID-19.

This clone was picked up one time. The V and J genes are TRBV9 and TRBJ2-1; D is possibly TRBD1 (5 bases). Germline V gene lookup returns CDR1 SGDLS and CDR2 YYNGEE. V gave up 0 bases and J gave up 8 bases, with 12 bases separating them. This CDR3 contains 14 residues. The CDR3 sequence: CASSVGQGRHEQFF. CDR3 DNA: TGTGCCAGCAGCGTAGGGCAGGGCCGGCATGAGCAGTTCTTC.

The CDR3 spells CARPLNDMGGQPQHF. The CDR3 DNA sequence: TGTGCCAGGCCCCTAAACGACATGGGAGGTCAGCCCCAGCATTTT. The V and J genes are TRBV2 and TRBJ1-5, with D unclear. Trimming left V 9 bases short and J 6 bases short, with 21 bases between. Looked up from germline, CDR1 is SNHLY and CDR2 is FYNNEI. CDR3 length equals 15 residues.

This rearrangement joins TRBV30 to TRBJ2-1, with 11 bases aligning to TRBD2. After removal of 1 base from V and 4 bases from J, the junction contained 6 bases not matched to a gene. From germline, CDR1 is GTSNPN and CDR2 SVGIG (reference sequence). This CDR3 is 16 amino acids long. CDR3 protein: CAWSDNSGREYNEQFF. The CDR3 DNA follows: TGTGCCTGGAGTGATAATAGCGGGAGGGAATACAATGAGCAGTTCTTC.

This clone was detected once. The chain uses TRBV5-6 and TRBJ2-1; 10 nucleotides line up with TRBD1. This CDR3 is 15 amino acids long. The J segment lost 13 bases and the V segment lost 2 bases, leaving 12 bases of the junction unmatched. CDR1 is SGHDT, CDR2 YYEEEE, per germline. CDR3 DNA sequence: TGTGCCAGCAGCTTCACCGGGACAGGGGCACGGGGACAGTTCTTC. Residues: CASSFTGTGARGQFF. Supplemented by reference TRBV5-6 and TRBJ2-1, the full variable domain reads DAGVTQSPTHLIKTRGQQVTLRCSPKSGHDTVSWYQQALGQGPQFIFQYYEEEERQRGNFPDRFSGHQFPNYSSELNVNALLLGDSALYLCASSFTGTGARGQFFGPGTRLTVL.

This sequence joins TRBV2 and TRBJ1-5; a weak D match, TRBD1 (6 bases). The CDR3 consists of 13 residues. V lost 1 base, J lost 7 bases, and 8 bases lay in between. Germline V gene sequence: CDR1 SNHLY, CDR2 FYNNEI. For the CDR3, the DNA is TGTGCCAGCAGTGAAGAGGGGGGGCAGCCCCAGCATTTT. Translated, it gives CASSEEGGQPQHF.

This clone has a handful of counts. The J gene is TRBJ2-7, the V gene TRBV4-2; 11 bases agree with TRBD2. CDR3 length equals 15 residues. V trimming: 6 bases; J trimming: 2 bases; junction bases outside the gene matches: 6. CDR1 is LGHNA and CDR2 is YNFKEQ in the germline V gene. The CDR3 loop is CASRIGTSGTYEQYF. The CDR3 bases are TGTGCCAGCAGGATCGGGACTAGCGGAACCTACGAGCAGTACTTC.

The rearrangement uses TRBV27 and TRBJ2-1, with D maybe TRBD2 (5 bases). The CDR3 consists of 17 residues. The V end lost 5 bases, the J end lost 1 base, and 18 bases lay between the germline ends. Germline V gene data show CDR1 as MNHEY and CDR2 as SMNVEV (reference sequence). CDR3 in DNA: TGTGCCAGCAGTACAATCGGTAGCGTGAGATCCTACAATGAGCAGTTCTTC. As protein: CASSTIGSVRSYNEQFF.

The chain uses TRBV19 and TRBJ2-3, with 10 positions matching TRBD1. Germline CDR1 LNHDA, CDR2 SQIVND (reference sequence). CDR3 length: 15 amino acids. With V trimmed by 6 bases and J by 6 bases, 9 bases remained unmatched. CDR3 loop: CASSYRDRGEDTQYF. As DNA, the CDR3 is TGTGCCAGTAGCTACCGGGACAGGGGTGAGGATACGCAGTATTTT.

The chain couples TRBV2 to TRBJ1-6; D perhaps matches TRBD1 (5 bases). The V gene lost 11 bases and the J gene lost 7 bases, with 15 bases spanning the gap. Germline V gives CDR1 SNHLY, CDR2 FYNNEI. The CDR3 totals 13 residues. CDR3 region: CAGFAGENSPLHF. The CDR3 DNA reads as TGTGCCGGATTTGCGGGGGAAAATTCACCCCTCCACTTT.

The chain combines TRBV20-1 with TRBJ1-6, with no clear D. Trimming took off 3 bases at V and 5 bases at J, with 17 bases between the two ends. This CDR3 comprises 16 residues. CDR1 DFQATT and CDR2 SNEGSKA come from the germline V gene (reference sequence). CDR3 loop: CSASRCGPEDNSPLHF. The CDR3 DNA sequence: TGCAGTGCTAGTCGGTGTGGGCCAGAAGATAATTCACCCCTCCACTTT.

This clone was counted a few times. The rearrangement links TRBV4-3 to TRBJ1-1; possibly TRBD1 for D (6 bases). The CDR3 is 16 amino acids. The ends were cut back, 1 base at V and 3 bases at J, with 15 bases in the middle. From germline, CDR1 is LGHNA and CDR2 YSLEER. CDR3 protein: CASSQGWGQGDTEAFF. The CDR3, as DNA: TGCGCCAGCAGCCAAGGATGGGGACAAGGGGACACTGAAGCTTTCTTT.

The chain joins TRBV5-4 to TRBJ1-2, with 7 nucleotides matching TRBD1. V was clipped by 2 bases and J by 0 bases; unmatched bases: 1. CDR3 size: 14 residues. The V gene's germline CDR1 is SGHNT and CDR2 YYREEE (reference sequence). CDR3 DNA: TGTGCCAGCAGCTTAGGACAGGCTAACTATGGCTACACCTTC. Translated: CASSLGQANYGYTF.

CDR3 sequence (DNA): TGTGCCAGCAGCTGGGACAGGGGTAGTAATTCACCCCTCCACTTT. Its translation: CASSWDRGSNSPLHF. This sequence joins TRBV5-6 and TRBJ1-6; 10 positions match TRBD1. Germline assignment: CDR1 SGHDT and CDR2 YYEEEE. This CDR3 is built from 15 residues. With V trimmed by 3 bases and J by 6 bases, 3 bases remained unmatched.

This clone was seen many times. This chain links TRBV24-1 with TRBJ1-2, with D possibly being TRBD1 (5 bases). Trimming took 9 bases from V and 1 from J, leaving 8 bases between them. In germline, CDR1 is KGHDR, CDR2 SFDVKD. This CDR3 region has 12 residues. The CDR3 region has the DNA TGTGCCACCCCAAGGGGTAACTATGGCTACACCTTC. It codes for CATPRGNYGYTF.

This chain connects TRBV10-3 to TRBJ2-1; D possibly corresponds to TRBD2 (5 bases). V shed 6 bases and J shed 3 bases, with 9 bases lying between them. The CDR3 sequence is 13 residues long. Looked up from germline, CDR1 is ENHRY and CDR2 is SYGVKD. This CDR3 is CAIRDEGYNEQFF. CDR3 sequence (DNA): TGTGCCATCAGAGACGAGGGCTACAATGAGCAGTTCTTC.

CDR3: CASSRPTGGGITEAFF. The CDR3 DNA reads as TGTGCCAGCAGCCGACCGACAGGGGGTGGGATCACTGAAGCTTTCTTT. J is TRBJ1-1 and V is TRBV9; 9 bases are shared with TRBD1. Germline CDR1 reads SGDLS; CDR2 reads YYNGEE. The CDR3 consists of 16 residues. The trim removed 4 bases at V and 4 bases at J, leaving 11 bases unmatched.

This clone was recorded a few times. The genes are TRBV4-1 and TRBJ1-6; no clear D. This CDR3 has 16 amino acids. Deletions cut 0 bases from V and 0 bases from J, with 6 bases between. Per the germline V gene, CDR1 is MGHRA and CDR2 is YSYEKL. The CDR3 nucleotides read TGCGCCAGCAGCCAAGAACAGAGCTCCTATAATTCACCCCTCCACTTT. It is translated as CASSQEQSSYNSPLHF.

V gene TRBV6-4 combines with J gene TRBJ1-1; 7 nucleotides match TRBD1. J was trimmed by 4 bases and V by 3 bases; bases with no gene match: 8. Germline V lookup: CDR1 MRHNA, CDR2 SNTAGT. This CDR3 is built from 15 residues. DNA for the CDR3: TGTGCCAGCAGTGAAACAGGGGCATCGCGCACTGAAGCTTTCTTT. It yields the protein CASSETGASRTEAFF.

This clone was observed a single time. Additional DNA sequences in this sample encode the identical CDR3. This chain uses TRBV28 with TRBJ1-6; D is unresolved. Germline V gene lookup returns CDR1 MDHEN and CDR2 SYDVKM. The ends were cut back, 2 bases at V and 6 bases at J, with 8 bases in the middle. The CDR3 sequence is 14 residues long. CDR3 in DNA: TGTGCCAGCAGTTTAGGAGGGCTTAATTCACCCCTCCACTTT. Translation gives CASSLGGLNSPLHF.

The chain carries TRBV21-1 and TRBJ2-4; TRBD2, as called in the table, went unchecked against the DNA. TRBV21-1 constitutes a pseudogene. The CDR3 extends over 16 amino acids. In nucleotides, the CDR3 is TGTGCCCTAGGGCGACTAGCGGGAGTAGCCAAAAACATTCAGTACTTC. Translated: CALGRLAGVAKNIQYF.

V usage is TRBV5-6 and J usage is TRBJ1-3; a possible D gene is TRBD1 (6 bases). The ends were cut back, 6 bases at V and 1 base at J, with 17 bases in the middle. The CDR3 loop spans 16 amino acids. From germline, CDR1 is SGHDT and CDR2 YYEEEE. This CDR3 is CASNQQGTPSGNTIYF. Written as DNA, the CDR3 is TGTGCCAGCAACCAACAGGGAACACCTTCTGGAAACACCATATATTTT.

This rearrangement joins TRBV27 to TRBJ1-4, with a weak D call TRBD1 (6 bases). V gave up 7 bases and J gave up 3 bases, with 12 bases separating them. The CDR3 consists of 14 residues. Germline loops: CDR1 MNHEY, CDR2 SMNVEV (reference sequence). The CDR3 protein is CASTKGGSNEKLFF. The DNA for the CDR3 is TGTGCCAGCACCAAAGGGGGATCTAATGAAAAACTGTTTTTT.

This sequence joins TRBV7-6 and TRBJ1-4; a possible D gene is TRBD1 (5 bases). Germline loops: CDR1 SGHVS, CDR2 FNYEAQ. The CDR3 extends over 15 amino acids. With 5 bases removed from V and 6 bases from J, the gap between germline ends came to 16 bases. CDR3 sequence reads: CASSLDGGGHEKLFF. DNA of the CDR3: TGTGCCAGCAGCCTAGACGGGGGAGGTCATGAAAAACTGTTTTTT.

V usage is TRBV6-6 and J usage is TRBJ1-1, with D possibly being TRBD1 (6 bases). The V end lost 5 bases, the J end lost 0 bases, and 19 bases lay between the germline ends. Germline loops: CDR1 MNHNY, CDR2 SVGAGI (reference sequence). The CDR3 length is 17 residues. The CDR3 DNA sequence: TGTGCCAGCAGTCCGAGATCAGGGGTCACCATGAACACTGAAGCTTTCTTT. It specifies CASSPRSGVTMNTEAFF.